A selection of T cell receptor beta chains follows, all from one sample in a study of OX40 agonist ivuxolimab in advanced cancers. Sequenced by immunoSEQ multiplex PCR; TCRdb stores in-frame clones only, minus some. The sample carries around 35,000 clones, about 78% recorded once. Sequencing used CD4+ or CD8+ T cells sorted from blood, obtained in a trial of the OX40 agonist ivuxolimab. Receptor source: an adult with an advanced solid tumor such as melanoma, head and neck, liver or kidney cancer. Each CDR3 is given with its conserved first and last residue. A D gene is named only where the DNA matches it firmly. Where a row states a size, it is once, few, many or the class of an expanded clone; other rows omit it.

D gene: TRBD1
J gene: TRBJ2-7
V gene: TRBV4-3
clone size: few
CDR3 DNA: TGCGCCAGCAGCTTGCAGGGGGCCTACGAGCAGTACTTC
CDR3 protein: CASSLQGAYEQYF

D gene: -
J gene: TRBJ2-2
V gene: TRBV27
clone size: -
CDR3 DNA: TGTGCCAGCAGTTTATCGAGGACCGGGGAGCTGTTTTTT
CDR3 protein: CASSLSRTGELFF

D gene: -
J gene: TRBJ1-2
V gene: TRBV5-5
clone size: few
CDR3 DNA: TGTGCCAGCAGCTGGGACGGTATAGCTTATGGCTACACCTTC
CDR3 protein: CASSWDGIAYGYTF

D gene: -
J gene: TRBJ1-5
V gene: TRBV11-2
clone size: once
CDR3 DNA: TGTGCCAGCAGCTTGGACCGAGATCAGCCCCAGCATTTT
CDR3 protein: CASSLDRDQPQHF

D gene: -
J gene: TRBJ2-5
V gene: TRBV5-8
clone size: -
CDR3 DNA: TGTGCCAGCAGCTTGTATCAGGGGGAGACCCAGTACTTC
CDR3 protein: CASSLYQGETQYF

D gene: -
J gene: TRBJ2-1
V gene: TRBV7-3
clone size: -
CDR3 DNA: TGTGCCAGCAGCTTAAATTTATACAATGAGCAGTTCTTC
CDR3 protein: CASSLNLYNEQFF

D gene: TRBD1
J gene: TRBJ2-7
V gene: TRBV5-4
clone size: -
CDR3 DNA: TGTGCCAGCAGCTTGGCCTTGACTGGACAGGGCCACGAGCAGTACTTC
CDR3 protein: CASSLALTGQGHEQYF

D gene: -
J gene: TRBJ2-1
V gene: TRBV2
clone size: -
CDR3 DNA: TGTGCCAGCTCTACGGACAGCTCCTACAATGAGCAGTTCTTC
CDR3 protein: CASSTDSSYNEQFF

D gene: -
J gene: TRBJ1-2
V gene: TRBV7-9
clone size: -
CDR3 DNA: TGTGCCAGCAGCTTAGACAGGGTAGCCACCTTC
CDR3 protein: CASSLDRVATF

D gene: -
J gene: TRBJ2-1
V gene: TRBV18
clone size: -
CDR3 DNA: TGTGCCAGCTCACCACCGGACAACAATGAGCAGTTCTTC
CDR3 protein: CASSPPDNNEQFF

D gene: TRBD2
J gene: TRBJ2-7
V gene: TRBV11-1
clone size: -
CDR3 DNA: TGTGCCAGCAGTCGGGAGGACGAGCAGTACTTC
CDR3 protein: CASSREDEQYF

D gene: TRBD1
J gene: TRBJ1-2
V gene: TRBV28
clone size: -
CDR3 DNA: TGTGCCAGCAGTCACGGGGACAGGAGGGGAAACTATGGCTACACCTTC
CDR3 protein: CASSHGDRRGNYGYTF

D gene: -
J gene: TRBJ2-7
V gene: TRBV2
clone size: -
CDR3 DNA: TGTGCCAGCAGTTGGGATGGGGTCTACGAGCAGTACTTC
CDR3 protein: CASSWDGVYEQYF

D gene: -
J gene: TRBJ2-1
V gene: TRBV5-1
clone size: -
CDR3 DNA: TGCGCCAGCAGCTTGGTTGGGGGAACCTACAATGAGCAGTTCTTC
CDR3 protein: CASSLVGGTYNEQFF

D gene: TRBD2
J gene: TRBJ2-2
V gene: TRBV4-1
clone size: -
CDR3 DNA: TGCGCCAGCAGCCAACGGAGCGGGGGATCGAACACCGGGGAGCTGTTTTTT
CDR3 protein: CASSQRSGGSNTGELFF

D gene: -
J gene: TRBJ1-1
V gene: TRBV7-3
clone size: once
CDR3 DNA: TGTGCCAGCAGCATTGACATGAACACTGAAGCTTTCTTT
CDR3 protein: CASSIDMNTEAFF

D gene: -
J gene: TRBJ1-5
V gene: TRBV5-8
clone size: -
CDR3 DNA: TGTGCCAGCAGCTTACGAGGGGCGGGGAATCAGCCCCAGCATTTT
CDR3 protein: CASSLRGAGNQPQHF

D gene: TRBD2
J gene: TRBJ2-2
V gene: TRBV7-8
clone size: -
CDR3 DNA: TGTGCCAGCAGCCAGGGGACTAGCTCGAGCGGGGAGCTGTTTTTT
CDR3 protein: CASSQGTSSSGELFF

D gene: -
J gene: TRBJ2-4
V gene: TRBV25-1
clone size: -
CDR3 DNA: TGTGCCAGCAGCCTTCGGGAAAACATTCAGTACTTC
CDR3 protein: CASSLRENIQYF

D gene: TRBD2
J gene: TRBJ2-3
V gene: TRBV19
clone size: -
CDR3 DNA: TGTGCCAGTAGTCCAACCGGGACTAGCGGGGCTAGCACAGATACGCAGTATTTT
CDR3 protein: CASSPTGTSGASTDTQYF

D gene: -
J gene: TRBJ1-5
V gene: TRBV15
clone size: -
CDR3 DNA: TGTGCCACCAGCAGAGATCTTACAGGGAATCAGCCCCAGCATTTT
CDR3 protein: CATSRDLTGNQPQHF

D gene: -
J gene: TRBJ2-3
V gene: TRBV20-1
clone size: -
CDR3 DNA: TGCAGTGCTCCTAGGGGCGATACGCAGTATTTT
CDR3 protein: CSAPRGDTQYF

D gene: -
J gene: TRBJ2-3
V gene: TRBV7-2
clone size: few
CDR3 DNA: TGTGCCAGCAGCTTACCGTACACAGATACGCAGTATTTT
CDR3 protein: CASSLPYTDTQYF

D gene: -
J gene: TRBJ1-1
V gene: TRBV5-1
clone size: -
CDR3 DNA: TGCGCCAGCAGCCCCGGGACTCCGAACACTGAAGCTTTCTTT
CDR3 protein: CASSPGTPNTEAFF

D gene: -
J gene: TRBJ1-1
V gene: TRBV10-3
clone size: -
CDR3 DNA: TGTGCCATCAGTGACAGCAGGGGAGCTAGCGGCACTGAAGCTTTCTTT
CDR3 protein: CAISDSRGASGTEAFF

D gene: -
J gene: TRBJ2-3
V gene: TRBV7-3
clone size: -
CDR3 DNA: TGTGCCAGCAGCTCCCCTGCTACAGGTGGCACAGATACGCAGTATTTT
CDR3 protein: CASSSPATGGTDTQYF

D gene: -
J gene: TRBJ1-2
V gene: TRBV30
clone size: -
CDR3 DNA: TGTGCCTGGAGTGTTGTGACAGCGAACTATGGCTACACCTTC
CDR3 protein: CAWSVVTANYGYTF

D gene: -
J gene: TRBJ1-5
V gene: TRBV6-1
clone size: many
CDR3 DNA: TGTGCCAGCAGTGAAAGTCAGCCCCAGCATTTT
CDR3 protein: CASSESQPQHF

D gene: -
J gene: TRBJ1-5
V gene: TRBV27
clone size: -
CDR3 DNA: TGTGCCAGCAGGCTAGGGCCAAATAGCAATCAGCCCCAGCATTTT
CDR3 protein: CASRLGPNSNQPQHF

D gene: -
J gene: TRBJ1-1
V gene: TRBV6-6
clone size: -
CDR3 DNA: TGTGCCAGCAGTTACAAGGGTTACCAAGGTGAAGCTTTCTTT
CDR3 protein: CASSYKGYQGEAFF

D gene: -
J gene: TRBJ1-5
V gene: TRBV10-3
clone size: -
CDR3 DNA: TGTGCCATCAGTGATATCGGGCCGACAGCTACTTATCAGCCCCAGCATTTT
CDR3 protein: CAISDIGPTATYQPQHF

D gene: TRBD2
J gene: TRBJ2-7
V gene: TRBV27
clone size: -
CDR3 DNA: TGTGCCAGCAGTTTGGGGGGGGTCGCCTACGAGCAGTACTTC
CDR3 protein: CASSLGGVAYEQYF

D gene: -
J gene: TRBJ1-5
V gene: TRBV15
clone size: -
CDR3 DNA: TGTGCCACCAGCAGAGAAGGGACCTCCGATCAGCCCCAGCATTTT
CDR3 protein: CATSREGTSDQPQHF

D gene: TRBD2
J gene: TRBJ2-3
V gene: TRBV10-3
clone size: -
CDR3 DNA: TGTGCCATTTACGGGGGGTCCCAGGATACGCAGTATTTT
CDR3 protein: CAIYGGSQDTQYF

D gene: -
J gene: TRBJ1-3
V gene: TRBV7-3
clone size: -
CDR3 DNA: TGTGCCAGCAGCTTGGACAGCTCTGGAAACACCATATATTTT
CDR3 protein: CASSLDSSGNTIYF

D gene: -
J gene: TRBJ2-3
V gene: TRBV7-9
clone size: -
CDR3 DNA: TGTGCCAGCAGCTTAGAAGGGACTCTCACAGATACGCAGTATTTT
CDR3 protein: CASSLEGTLTDTQYF

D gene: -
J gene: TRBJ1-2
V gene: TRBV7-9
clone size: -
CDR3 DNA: TGTGCCAGCAGCTTAGGTGTGTCAGTAAGAAATGGCTACACCTTC
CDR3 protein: CASSLGVSVRNGYTF

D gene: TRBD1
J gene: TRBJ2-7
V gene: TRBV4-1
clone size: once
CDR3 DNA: TGCGCCAGCAGAGTCGGACAGGGGTATGGAGAGCTGTACTTC
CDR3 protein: CASRVGQGYGELYF

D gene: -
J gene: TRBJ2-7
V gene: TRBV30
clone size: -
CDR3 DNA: TGTGCCTGGAGTGTAGGGAGGTACGAGCAGTACTTC
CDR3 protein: CAWSVGRYEQYF

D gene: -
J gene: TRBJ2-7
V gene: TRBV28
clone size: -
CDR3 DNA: TGTGCCAGCAGCCCTCAAGGGACTGTCTACGAGCAGTACTTC
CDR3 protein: CASSPQGTVYEQYF

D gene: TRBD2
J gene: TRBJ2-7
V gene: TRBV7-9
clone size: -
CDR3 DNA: TGTGCCAGCAGCTTAGCGGGAGGGCCCCAGTACTTC
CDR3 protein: CASSLAGGPQYF

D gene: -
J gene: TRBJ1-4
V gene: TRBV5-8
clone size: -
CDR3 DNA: TGTGCCAGCAGCTTCGGGGCCTCCTCAAATGAAAAACTGTTTTTT
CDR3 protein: CASSFGASSNEKLFF

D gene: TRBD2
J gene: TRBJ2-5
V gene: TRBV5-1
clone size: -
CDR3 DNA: TGCGCCAGCAGCCCTGGACTAGCGGGGGGACAAGAGACCCAGTACTTC
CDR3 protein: CASSPGLAGGQETQYF

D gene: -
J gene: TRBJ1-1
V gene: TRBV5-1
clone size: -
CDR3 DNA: TGCGCCAGCAGCACCGGGACTAAGAACACTGAAGCTTTCTTT
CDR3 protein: CASSTGTKNTEAFF

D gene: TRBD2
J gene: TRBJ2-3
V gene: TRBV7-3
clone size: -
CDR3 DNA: TGTGCCAGCAGCTTAAGTCCCAGCGGGGGGGAAGGGTTCAATACGCAGTATTTT
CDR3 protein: CASSLSPSGGEGFNTQYF

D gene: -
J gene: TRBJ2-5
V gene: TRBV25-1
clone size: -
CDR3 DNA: TGTGCCAGCAGTGATGGACACCTAGAGACCCAGTACTTC
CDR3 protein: CASSDGHLETQYF

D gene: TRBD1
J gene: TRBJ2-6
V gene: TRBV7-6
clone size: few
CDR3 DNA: TGTGCCAGCAGCTTAATGGCAGGGGGCTCTGGGGCCAACGTCCTGACTTTC
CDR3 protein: CASSLMAGGSGANVLTF